Each of the 9 T cell receptor beta chains below was sequenced from the same sample in a study of cytomegalovirus exposure and HLA in healthy donors (dated by TCRdb to 2015 to 2018). The library relied on the immunoSEQ multiplex PCR assay. TCRdb stores this immuneACCESS table with in-frame sequences only. Part of the clones is absent; in the studies checked, under half of the shortfall reflects unresolved V genes, and no reason is known for the rest. The table for this sample lists about 79,000 clones; roughly 93% of them were counted only once. The ten biggest clones cover 3% to 4.5% of the sample. Sequencing was carried out using PBMCs. Receptor source: a woman under 40 in good health and CMV-seronegative.

CDR3 nucleotides: TGTGCCAGCAGCAGGGACACTCTTAACTATGGCTACACCTTC. Translation: CASSRDTLNYGYTF. The rearrangement links TRBV7-9 to TRBJ1-2; TRBD1 is a possible D gene (6 bases). Trimming removed 5 bases from V and 1 base from J, with 11 bases in between. In germline, CDR1 is SEHNR, CDR2 FQNEAQ (reference sequence). The CDR3 is made up of 14 amino acids.

The chain couples TRBV6-4 to TRBJ1-2, with D possibly TRBD1 on 5 matching bases. Trimming removed 6 bases from V and 0 bases from J, with 11 bases in between. This CDR3 region has 14 residues. In germline, CDR1 is MRHNA, CDR2 SNTAGT. DNA of the CDR3: TGTGCCAGCAGCGCCGGGACTGCTAACTATGGCTACACCTTC. This sequence encodes CASSAGTANYGYTF.

Only one count was recorded for this clone. The V and J genes are TRBV7-2 and TRBJ2-7; possible D gene TRBD2, 5 bases. The CDR3 runs to 16 residues. Germline V CDR1 and CDR2: SGHTA, FQGNSA. Trimming pared 7 bases from V and 0 bases from J, leaving 19 bases between. CDR3 protein: CASTNPGRGSSYEQYF. The CDR3 region has the DNA TGTGCCAGCACCAACCCGGGCAGAGGGAGCTCCTACGAGCAGTACTTC.

V is TRBV6-1 and J is TRBJ2-4, with 7 bases identical to TRBD1. Germline CDR1 MNHNS, CDR2 SASEGT. The V segment lost 6 bases and the J segment 4 bases; nucleotides outside the gene matches: 6. The CDR3 consists of 14 residues. CDR3 in DNA: TGTGCCAGCAGCGAACGGGGACAGAAAAACATTCAGTACTTC. It yields the protein CASSERGQKNIQYF.

J is TRBJ1-2 and V is TRBV11-2; possibly TRBD1 for D (6 bases). Trimming removed 1 base at V and 4 bases at J, with 10 bases between. CDR1 and CDR2 from the germline V gene are SGHAT and FQNNGV. The CDR3 runs 14 residues. The CDR3 DNA follows: TGTGCCAGCAGCTTAGTTAGGACAGCCTATGGCTACACCTTC. Translating it yields CASSLVRTAYGYTF.

The chain links TRBV2 to TRBJ2-1; 9 bases are a match to TRBD2. The CDR3 loop spans 16 amino acids. V shed 1 base and J 4 bases; nucleotides not matched to a gene: 5. Germline CDR1 is SNHLY and CDR2 is FYNNEI. Here the CDR3 DNA reads TGTGCCAGCAGTGAAGGGCGGGAGGGCCTTTACAATGAGCAGTTCTTC. This translates into CASSEGREGLYNEQFF.

The chain joins TRBV6-1 to TRBJ1-2; possibly TRBD1 for D (6 bases). Germline lookup yields CDR1 MNHNS and CDR2 SASEGT. CDR3 length: 14 residues. V lost 5 bases, J lost 4 bases, and 14 bases lay in between. CDR3 DNA: TGTGCCAGCAGTCCGGACAGATCCGTCTATGGCTACACCTTC. Translating gives CASSPDRSVYGYTF.

The rearrangement links TRBV18 to TRBJ1-1; 10 bases are shared with TRBD1. The CDR3 covers 17 residues. Germline loops: CDR1 KGHSH, CDR2 LQKENI. Trimming at V came to 0 bases and at J to 0 bases, leaving 4 bases not matched to a gene. The DNA of the CDR3 is TGTGCCAGCTCACCACCGGGACAGGGGCCCATGAACACTGAAGCTTTCTTT. Its protein product is CASSPPGQGPMNTEAFF.

CDR3 sequence (DNA): TGTGCCAGCAGGACAGTCGAGAACTCCTACGAGCAGTACTTC. Its translation is CASRTVENSYEQYF. The genes are TRBV2 and TRBJ2-7; maybe TRBD1 (5 bases). This CDR3 is 14 amino acids long. V was shortened by 6 bases and J by 0 bases, with 12 bases between the two germline ends. Germline assignment: CDR1 SNHLY and CDR2 FYNNEI. Using reference TRBV2 and TRBJ2-7 for the parts outside the CDR3, the full variable domain is EPEVTQTPSHQVTQMGQEVILRCVPISNHLYFYWYRQILGQKVEFLVSFYNNEISEKSEIFDDQFSVERPDGSNFTLKIRSTKLEDSAMYFCASRTVENSYEQYFGPGTRLTVT.